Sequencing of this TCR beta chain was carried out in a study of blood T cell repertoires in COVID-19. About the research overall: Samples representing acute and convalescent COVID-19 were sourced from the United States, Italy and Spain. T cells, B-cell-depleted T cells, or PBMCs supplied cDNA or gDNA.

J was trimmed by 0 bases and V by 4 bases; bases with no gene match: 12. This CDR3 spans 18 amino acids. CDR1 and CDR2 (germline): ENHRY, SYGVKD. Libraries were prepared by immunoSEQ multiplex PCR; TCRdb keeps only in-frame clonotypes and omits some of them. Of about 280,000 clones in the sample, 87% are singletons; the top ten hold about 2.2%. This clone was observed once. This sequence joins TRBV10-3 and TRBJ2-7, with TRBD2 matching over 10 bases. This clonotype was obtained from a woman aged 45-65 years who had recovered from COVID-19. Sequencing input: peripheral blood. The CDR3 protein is CAISVGLAARESSYEQYF. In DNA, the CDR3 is TGTGCCATCAGTGTCGGACTAGCGGCGAGAGAAAGCTCCTACGAGCAGTACTTC.